This TCR beta chain came from a study of blood T cell repertoires in COVID-19 (dated by TCRdb to about 2020). Regarding the study in general: Samples covering the acute and convalescent phases of COVID-19 were provided by collaborators in the United States, Italy and Spain. Sample metadata almost always included a de-identified subject ID, COVID-19 status, age in years and sex. The prospective study material was composed of cDNA or gDNA derived from T cells, B-cell-depleted T cells, or PBMCs. Where available, HLA class I and class II types were taken from metadata supplied by the sample provider and were not determined by assay-based typing. The samples were drawn from the first 160 participants of the ongoing ImmuneRACE study and from under 1,500 subjects provided by 6 global collaborators. Deeply sampled blood TCRbeta repertoires from subjects exposed to, actively infected with, or recovered from COVID-19 were included in the dataset. The repertoires were released in a freely available public database intended as a resource for research on the immune response to SARS-CoV-2. Findings and caveats that apply to the study as a whole: How much clinical and demographic metadata was included differed by source and by participant, and the metadata was provided uncurated.

One collaborating source in Seattle enrolled patients while the patients were actively infected and followed the patients over time throughout the course of disease. Whole blood was collected in K2EDTA tubes by collaborating institutions according to the institutions' own protocols. For TCRbeta analysis, collaborators shipped samples in one of three forms: frozen whole blood, isolated PBMCs, or DNA extracted from either of those sample types. The immunoSEQ Assay, a bias-controlled multiplex PCR, was used to amplify TCRbeta CDR3 regions from genomic DNA. The study's processing was this. Within the assay, amplification of reference gene primers was used to estimate how many nucleated cells each sample contained. Sequence reads were collapsed and filtered to measure the absolute abundance of every unique TCRbeta CDR3 rearrangement. Productive Simpson clonality was computed per sample as the square root of Simpson's diversity index over productive rearrangements. The table was pulled from immuneACCESS by TCRdb, which kept in-frame rearrangements only. Such tables lose some clones; where checked, under half of the loss comes from unresolved V genes, and the rest has no known cause. V and J calls and clone size are as listed in that table; D and trimming were resolved from the DNA. The sample profile shows more than 250,000 clones; 70% to 90% of them were found once. The leading ten clones occupy 6.3% of the sample.

A note on this clone: Its binding antigen is unknown. Base-call qualities are not available, and no considerably larger clone is one nucleotide away.

The material sequenced was peripheral blood. This TCR was recovered from a woman in her 50s with COVID-19, enrolled during active disease.

CDR3 reads: CASTGEPDNEQFF. Read as DNA, the sequence is TGTGCCAGCACGGGGGAGCCCGACAATGAGCAGTTCTTC. The chain was built from TRBV2 and TRBJ2-1; the D gene is possibly TRBD2, with 6 bases matching. CDR1 SNHLY and CDR2 FYNNEI are derived from the germline V gene. At the junction V is shortened by 7 bases and J by 5 bases, with 12 bases in between. The CDR3 starts with the cysteine, ends with the phenylalanine, and has 13 residues. Left in the record is the CDR3 DNA by itself, 39 bases read in frame from the first base.